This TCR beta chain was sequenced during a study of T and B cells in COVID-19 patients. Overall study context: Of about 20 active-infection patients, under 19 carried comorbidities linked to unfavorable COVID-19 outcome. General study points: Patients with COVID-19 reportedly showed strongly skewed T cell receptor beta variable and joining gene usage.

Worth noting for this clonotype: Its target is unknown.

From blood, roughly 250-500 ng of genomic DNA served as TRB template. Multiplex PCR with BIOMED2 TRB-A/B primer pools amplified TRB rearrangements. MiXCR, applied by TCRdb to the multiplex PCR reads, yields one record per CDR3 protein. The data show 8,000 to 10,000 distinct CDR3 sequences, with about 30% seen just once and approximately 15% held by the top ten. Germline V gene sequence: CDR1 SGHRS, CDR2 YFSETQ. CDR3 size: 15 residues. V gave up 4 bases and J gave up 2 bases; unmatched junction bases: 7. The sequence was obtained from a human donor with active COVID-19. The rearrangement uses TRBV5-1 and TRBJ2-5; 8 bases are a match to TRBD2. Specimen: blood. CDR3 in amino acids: CASSPGAGGQETQYF. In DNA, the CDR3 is TGCGCCAGCAGCCCGGGCGCGGGGGGTCAAGAGACCCAGTACTTC.